This passage covers 23 T cell receptor beta chains from one sample sequenced in a study of T cell responses to AZD1222 COVID-19 vaccine. This table comes from immunoSEQ multiplex PCR, and its TCRdb copy is limited to in-frame clones, with some not included. Of 40,000 to 45,000 clones in the sample, 83% are singletons; the top ten hold 40% to 65%. This material consisted of peripheral blood, taken on day 0 of AZD1222 vaccination. The receptors shown here come from an adult in good health.

The genes are TRBV18 and TRBJ2-7; either TRBD1 or TRBD2 may fit D (5 bases each). The V gene lost 3 bases and the J gene lost 3 bases, with 12 bases spanning the gap. Looked up from germline, CDR1 is KGHSH and CDR2 is LQKENI. The CDR3 contains 14 residues. The CDR3 DNA sequence: TGTGCCAGCTCACCCTCGGGGCGGAGCTACGAGCAGTACTTC. It specifies CASSPSGRSYEQYF.

The CDR3 DNA reads TGTGCCAGCAGTTACTCGGACACCCAGAACACTGAAGCTTTCTTT. It specifies CASSYSDTQNTEAFF. The rearrangement joins TRBV6-5 to TRBJ1-1; D is perhaps TRBD1 (5 bases). The germline CDR1 and CDR2 sequences are MNHEY and SVGAGI. The CDR3 length is 15 residues. Trimming pared 0 bases from V and 1 base from J, leaving 9 bases between.

This chain uses TRBV4-1 with TRBJ2-3; 9 bases fit TRBD1. V lost 1 base and J lost 5; bases outside the gene matches: 4. CDR3 length: 15 amino acids. Germline CDR1 reads MGHRA; CDR2 reads YSYEKL. CDR3 region: CASSQVNRGQDTQYF. Here the CDR3 DNA reads TGCGCCAGCAGCCAAGTAAACAGGGGGCAAGATACGCAGTATTTT.

V usage is TRBV12-5 and J usage is TRBJ2-2, with TRBD1 matching over 7 bases. The germline gives CDR1 LGHNT, CDR2 FRNRAP. Germline trimming cut 6 bases from V and 3 bases from J; bases unmatched to any gene: 1. This CDR3 has 13 residues. CDR3: CASGGQDTGELFF. The CDR3 DNA follows: TGTGCTAGTGGAGGACAGGACACCGGGGAGCTGTTTTTT. The whole variable domain, remainder taken from reference TRBV12-5 and TRBJ2-2, is DARVTQTPRHKVTEMGQEVTMRCQPILGHNTVFWYRQTMMQGLELLAYFRNRAPLDDSGMPKDRFSAEMPDATLATLKIQPSEPRDSAVYFCASGGQDTGELFFGEGSRLTVL.

V usage is TRBV5-1 and J usage is TRBJ1-5; 7 bases are a match to TRBD1. Germline V gene data show CDR1 as SGHRS and CDR2 as YFSETQ. CDR3 length equals 13 residues. V shed 4 bases, J shed 4 bases, and the junction held 2 bases outside the gene matches. CDR3 protein: CASSQGGNQPQHF. The CDR3, as DNA: TGCGCCAGCAGCCAGGGGGGAAATCAGCCCCAGCATTTT. Full variable domain (rest looked up from reference TRBV5-1 and TRBJ1-5): KAGVTQTPRYLIKTRGQQVTLSCSPISGHRSVSWYQQTPGQGLQFLFEYFSETQRNKGNFPGRFSGRQFSNSRSEMNVSTLELGDSALYLCASSQGGNQPQHFGDGTRLSIL.

J is TRBJ2-1 and V is TRBV24-1, with 12 bases that match TRBD2. The CDR3 runs to 15 residues. The germline gives CDR1 KGHDR, CDR2 SFDVKD. J gave up 12 bases and V 3 bases, and 8 bases lay outside the gene matches. CDR3 sequence (DNA): TGTGCCACCAGTGATCCGACGACTAGCGGGAGAATGCAGTTCTTC. It yields the protein CATSDPTTSGRMQFF.

The chain combines TRBV30 with TRBJ2-3; TRBD1 matches at 8 bases. CDR3 size: 14 residues. The germline CDR1 and CDR2 sequences are GTSNPN and SVGIG (reference sequence). V was clipped by 2 bases and J by 1 base; unmatched bases: 2. In DNA form, the CDR3 reads TGTGCCTGGAGTTTGACAGGGGGCACAGATACGCAGTATTTT. Translated, it gives CAWSLTGGTDTQYF.

The chain is built from TRBV5-1 and TRBJ2-3; 12 nucleotides line up with TRBD2. The V segment lost 4 bases and the J segment 0 bases; nucleotides outside the gene matches: 9. Germline V gene sequence: CDR1 SGHRS, CDR2 YFSETQ. This CDR3 is 18 amino acids long. The CDR3 coding sequence is TGCGCCAGCAGCCCGGGACTAGCGGGCCCCTCTAGCACAGATACGCAGTATTTT. It codes for CASSPGLAGPSSTDTQYF.

This clone appeared once. The chain links TRBV28 to TRBJ1-2, with unresolved D. The CDR3 length is 13 residues. Looked up from germline, CDR1 is MDHEN and CDR2 is SYDVKM. Trimming took 7 bases from V and 7 from J, leaving 16 bases between them. The CDR3 loop reads CASMLSQVGGYTF. In DNA, the CDR3 is TGTGCCAGCATGTTATCTCAGGTCGGTGGCTACACCTTC.

The chain uses TRBV27 and TRBJ1-1; unclear D gene. The germline CDR1 and CDR2 sequences are MNHEY and SMNVEV (reference sequence). The CDR3 spans 13 residues. Trimming pared 3 bases from V and 3 bases from J, leaving 8 bases between. DNA of the CDR3: TGTGCCAGCAGTTTGAGACCAGACACTGAAGCTTTCTTT. Its translation: CASSLRPDTEAFF.

The gene calls are TRBV20-1 and TRBJ1-2, with D unclear. This CDR3 has 11 residues. Trimming removed 1 base at V and 6 bases at J, with 6 bases between. Germline V CDR1 and CDR2: DFQATT, SNEGSKA (reference sequence). The CDR3 DNA is TGCAGTGCTAGAGGGATCGATGGCTACACCTTC. This encodes CSARGIDGYTF.

The chain has TRBV19 and TRBJ1-5; D unresolved. Germline CDR1 and CDR2: LNHDA and SQIVND (reference sequence). V gave up 4 bases and J gave up 0 bases, with 7 bases separating them. This CDR3 has 14 residues. The CDR3 protein is CASSSQNSNQPQHF. CDR3 bases: TGTGCCAGTAGTAGTCAGAATAGCAATCAGCCCCAGCATTTT.

The CDR3, as DNA: TGTGCCAGCAGTGCAAACCAGGGTGGCGAGCAGTACTTC. Residues: CASSANQGGEQYF. The chain is built from TRBV28 and TRBJ2-7, with TRBD1 as a possible D gene (5 bases). The germline V gene encodes CDR1 MDHEN and CDR2 SYDVKM. Trimming stripped 5 bases from V and 6 bases from J, with 14 bases between. This CDR3 has 13 residues.

V gene TRBV7-8 combines with J gene TRBJ1-1, with a tentative D call TRBD1 (5 bases). CDR3 length: 15 amino acids. Germline V gene lookup returns CDR1 SGHVS and CDR2 FQNEAQ. Trimming shortened V by 5 bases and J by 1 base, and 14 bases separated the two germline ends. In nucleotides, the CDR3 is TGTGCCAGCAGCGTATCCGGGGCAGCGAACACTGAAGCTTTCTTT. This sequence encodes CASSVSGAANTEAFF.

V is TRBV18 and J is TRBJ2-3; 7 nucleotides agree with TRBD1. CDR3 length: 14 amino acids. Germline lookup yields CDR1 KGHSH and CDR2 LQKENI. Trimming at V came to 6 bases and at J to 3 bases, leaving 6 bases not matched to a gene. CDR3 protein: CASSPRTGTDTQYF. In DNA, the CDR3 is TGTGCCAGCTCTCCCCGGACAGGTACAGATACGCAGTATTTT.

The chain carries TRBV7-2 and TRBJ2-7; tentatively, D is TRBD2 (6 bases). Trimming left V 0 bases short and J 3 bases short, with 12 bases between. Germline loops: CDR1 SGHTA, CDR2 FQGNSA. The CDR3 consists of 15 residues. The DNA for the CDR3 is TGTGCCAGCAGCTTAGCGACTAGTTCGCGCTACGAGCAGTACTTC. It codes for CASSLATSSRYEQYF.

The chain carries TRBV4-2 and TRBJ1-5; 7 nucleotides agree with TRBD1. CDR1 is LGHNA, CDR2 YNFKEQ, per germline. CDR3 size: 15 residues. The J segment lost 7 bases and the V segment lost 0 bases, leaving 6 bases of the junction unmatched. The CDR3, as DNA: TGTGCCAGCAGCCAAGATTTGGCAGGGGGACAGCCCCAGCATTTT. Amino acids: CASSQDLAGGQPQHF.

This clone was seen a few times. The chain couples TRBV19 to TRBJ1-5; no firm D call. V was trimmed by 7 bases and J by 6 bases, leaving 13 bases between them. This CDR3 has 13 residues. Germline V gene data show CDR1 as LNHDA and CDR2 as SQIVND (reference sequence). CDR3 sequence reads: CASKGFLGQPQHF. The CDR3 DNA reads as TGTGCCAGTAAAGGATTCCTAGGTCAGCCCCAGCATTTT.

The genes are TRBV5-1 and TRBJ1-4, with 7 bases identical to TRBD1. Germline assignment: CDR1 SGHRS and CDR2 YFSETQ. The CDR3 consists of 16 residues. With V trimmed by 4 bases and J by 0 bases, 6 bases remained unmatched. Written as DNA, the CDR3 is TGCGCCAGCAGCGTGGGTCAGGGGGCAACTAATGAAAAACTGTTTTTT. It translates to CASSVGQGATNEKLFF.

This rearrangement joins TRBV6-5 to TRBJ1-4; TRBD1 matches at 7 bases. This CDR3 comprises 12 residues. Trimming at V came to 6 bases and at J to 14 bases, leaving 9 bases not matched to a gene. From germline, CDR1 is MNHEY and CDR2 SVGAGI. CDR3 amino acids: CASRDSQGRLFF. The CDR3 nucleotides are TGTGCCAGCAGAGACTCACAGGGGCGGCTGTTTTTT.

The chain is built from TRBV28 and TRBJ1-2; D is undetermined. With 6 bases removed from V and 3 bases from J, the gap between germline ends came to 11 bases. CDR1 and CDR2 from the germline V gene are MDHEN and SYDVKM. CDR3 size: 13 residues. CDR3 region: CASRTLWDYGYTF. CDR3 coding DNA: TGTGCCAGCAGGACCTTGTGGGACTATGGCTACACCTTC.

The gene calls are TRBV28 and TRBJ2-1; 7 positions match TRBD1. The V and J ends lost 6 bases and 1 base, in that order; junction bases with no gene match: 6. Germline V gene data show CDR1 as MDHEN and CDR2 as SYDVKM. The CDR3 runs to 15 residues. The DNA of the CDR3 is TGTGCCAGCAGCAGGGACAGTATTTCCTACAATGAGCAGTTCTTC. This gives the protein CASSRDSISYNEQFF.

Here the CDR3 DNA reads TGTGCCAGCAGCTACTACACGAACACTGAAGCTTTCTTT. It codes for CASSYYTNTEAFF. This chain joins TRBV7-9 and TRBJ1-1; D not resolved. CDR1 SEHNR and CDR2 FQNEAQ come from the germline V gene (reference sequence). V was pared by 4 bases and J by 1 base, with 7 bases between. There are 13 residues in the CDR3.